These 22 T cell receptor beta chains originate from one sample sequenced in a study of TIL therapy for anti-PD-1-resistant metastatic lung cancer. Noted time point: pre-treatment sample, taken before nivolumab and TIL therapy. Most excised metastases sampled were pleural nodules or supraclavicular lymph nodes. The libraries were made with immunoSEQ v3. Method: immunoSEQ multiplex PCR; TCRdb's copy keeps in-frame clones and lacks some. The sample records 10,000 to 12,000 clones, about 60% being singletons. Sequencing used tumor tissue, obtained at baseline. The receptor source for this set is a person between 30 and 79 years old with non-small cell lung cancer.

In its sample, this clone is medium-sized. The V and J genes are TRBV9 and TRBJ2-3; 16 bases fit TRBD2. The CDR3 covers 16 residues. The junction had 5 bases not matched to a gene; V was cut back by 2 bases and J by 8 bases. CDR1 SGDLS and CDR2 YYNGEE come from the germline V gene. CDR3 amino acids: CASSVGLAGGRGTQYF. The CDR3 DNA sequence: TGTGCCAGCAGCGTGGGACTAGCGGGGGGGCGCGGTACGCAGTATTTT. Full variable domain (missing parts from reference TRBV9 and TRBJ2-3): DSGVTQTPKHLITATGQRVTLRCSPRSGDLSVYWYQQSLDQGLQFLIQYYNGEERAKGNILERFSAQQFPDLHSELNLSSLELGDSALYFCASSVGLAGGRGTQYFGPGTRLTVL.

This clone was seen a handful of times. Other DNA sequences from this sample encode an identical CDR3 as well. The gene calls are TRBV4-2 and TRBJ2-7; no firm D call. The CDR3 runs to 15 residues. Germline CDR1 is LGHNA and CDR2 is YNFKEQ. Trimming removed 4 bases at V and 1 base at J, with 14 bases between. The CDR3 spells CASSPGRAASYEQYF. The CDR3 DNA sequence: TGTGCCAGCAGCCCAGGTCGCGCAGCTTCCTACGAGCAGTACTTC.

This chain links TRBV19 with TRBJ1-6; a possible D gene is TRBD1 (5 bases). The germline V and J ends were trimmed by 7 bases and 4 bases, with 8 bases remaining between them. Germline assignment: CDR1 LNHDA and CDR2 SQIVND (reference sequence). The CDR3 is 13 amino acids. The CDR3 spells CASIGGYNSPLHF. CDR3 DNA sequence: TGTGCCAGTATTGGGGGGTATAATTCACCCCTCCACTTT.

A note on this clone: This sample includes further DNA sequences coding for the same CDR3. The gene calls are TRBV7-9 and TRBJ2-5; TRBD2 matches at 10 bases. The CDR3 sequence is 15 residues long. Looked up from germline, CDR1 is SEHNR and CDR2 is FQNEAQ (reference sequence). The J segment lost 1 base and the V segment lost 1 base, leaving 0 bases of the junction unmatched. CDR3: CASSLERGGQETQYF. In nucleotides, the CDR3 is TGTGCCAGCAGCTTAGAGCGGGGGGGCCAAGAGACCCAGTACTTC.

Judged by abundance, this clone is medium-sized. Here the CDR3 DNA reads TGTGCCAGTAGCAATCCGGGCCTCAATCTTGAGCAGTTCTTC. It translates to CASSNPGLNLEQFF. V and J are TRBV19 and TRBJ2-1, with unresolved D. The V gene lost 6 bases and the J gene lost 9 bases, with 18 bases spanning the gap. Per the germline V gene, CDR1 is LNHDA and CDR2 is SQIVND (reference sequence). The CDR3 is 14 amino acids.

In this sample, this clone turned up once. V gene TRBV5-1 combines with J gene TRBJ2-2; a possible D gene is TRBD1 (5 bases). This CDR3 contains 17 residues. The germline V gene encodes CDR1 SGHRS and CDR2 YFSETQ. V was trimmed by 2 bases and J by 4 bases, leaving 18 bases between them. CDR3 bases: TGCGCCAGCAGCTTTTCGAAGACCGCAGGGATCACCGGGGAGCTGTTTTTT. Translation: CASSFSKTAGITGELFF.

The sample holds one count of this clone. The gene calls are TRBV5-4 and TRBJ2-5; TRBD2 might be the D (6 bases). The CDR3 contains 15 residues. Trimming removed 4 bases from V and 3 bases from J, with 16 bases in between. Germline V gene lookup returns CDR1 SGHNT and CDR2 YYREEE (reference sequence). This CDR3 is CASSHGGAVKETQYF. CDR3 in DNA: TGTGCCAGCAGCCATGGCGGGGCAGTCAAAGAGACCCAGTACTTC.

The chain links TRBV6-5 to TRBJ1-5, with D unresolved. This CDR3 spans 15 amino acids. Germline loops: CDR1 MNHEY, CDR2 SVGAGI. V was pared by 5 bases and J by 2 bases, with 13 bases between. The CDR3 sequence: CASSPNGRGNQPQHF. CDR3 DNA: TGTGCCAGCAGTCCGAATGGGAGGGGCAATCAGCCCCAGCATTTT.

In its sample, this clone was seen a few times. V and J are TRBV5-1 and TRBJ1-2; TRBD1 is a possible D gene (6 bases). The CDR3 runs to 14 residues. From germline, CDR1 is SGHRS and CDR2 YFSETQ. V lost 3 bases to trimming and J lost 7 bases, with 16 bases between them. The CDR3 DNA is TGCGCCAGCAGCTCCCGGGGGGGCGTAGGTGGCTACACCTTC. It encodes CASSSRGGVGGYTF.

By sample share, this clone is medium-sized. The chain uses TRBV29-1 and TRBJ1-1, with a possible D match to TRBD1 (5 bases). With 6 bases removed from V and 5 bases from J, the gap between germline ends came to 13 bases. The germline V gene encodes CDR1 SQVTM and CDR2 ANQGSEA. The CDR3 is made up of 12 amino acids. The CDR3 sequence: CSVDRKGTEAFF. The DNA of the CDR3 is TGCAGCGTCGACAGAAAGGGGACTGAAGCTTTCTTT.

The chain links TRBV14 to TRBJ2-2, with D tentatively TRBD2 (6 bases). V was clipped by 4 bases and J by 4 bases, with 10 bases between them. This CDR3 region has 14 residues. CDR1 and CDR2 from the germline V gene are SGHDN and FVKESK. CDR3 region: CASSPWGVTGELFF. In nucleotides, the CDR3 is TGTGCCAGCAGCCCTTGGGGGGTCACCGGGGAGCTGTTTTTT.

This clone was seen more than once but under ten times. The rearrangement links TRBV7-9 to TRBJ2-3; 8 bases agree with TRBD2. Germline CDR1 reads SEHNR; CDR2 reads FQNEAQ (reference sequence). Trimming removed 5 bases from V and 1 base from J; junction bases left unmatched: 2. The CDR3 is made up of 14 amino acids. DNA for the CDR3: TGTGCCAGCAGCCGGGGGGGAGGCACAGATACGCAGTATTTT. It is translated as CASSRGGGTDTQYF.

V is TRBV30 and J is TRBJ1-4; TRBD1 matches at 7 bases. The CDR3 extends over 13 amino acids. Germline lookup yields CDR1 GTSNPN and CDR2 SVGIG (reference sequence). The CDR3 is CARAGGWDEKLFF. The CDR3, as DNA: TGTGCTCGAGCAGGGGGATGGGATGAAAAACTGTTTTTT.

The V gene is TRBV10-1, the J gene TRBJ2-3; D unclear. The V and J ends lost 3 bases and 0 bases respectively, with 7 bases between them. CDR1 and CDR2 from the germline V gene are WNHNN and SYGVQD (reference sequence). The CDR3 covers 14 residues. This CDR3 reads CASSDPRSTDTQYF. CDR3 bases: TGCGCCAGCAGTGATCCCCGAAGCACAGATACGCAGTATTTT.

The CDR3 coding sequence is TGTGCCAGCAGTGTTGTCGGAGGCTACACCTTC. Amino acid sequence: CASSVVGGYTF. The rearrangement joins TRBV6-6 to TRBJ1-2; no firm D call. The germline gives CDR1 MNHNY, CDR2 SVGAGI (reference sequence). The CDR3 length is 11 residues. Between the trimmed V and J ends, which lost 5 bases and 8 bases, there was a span of 9 bases.

This clone was seen only once. The chain is built from TRBV7-2 and TRBJ2-5, with D hard to call. Germline-derived CDR1 and CDR2 are SGHTA and FQGNSA. CDR3 length: 11 amino acids. The V gene lost 5 bases and the J gene lost 7 bases, with 8 bases spanning the gap. CDR3 in amino acids: CASSPAWTQYF. The CDR3 coding sequence is TGTGCCAGCAGCCCGGCTTGGACCCAGTACTTC. The full variable domain, its missing parts supplied by reference TRBV7-2 and TRBJ2-5, is GAGVSQSPSNKVTEKGKDVELRCDPISGHTALYWYRQSLGQGLEFLIYFQGNSAPDKSGLPSDRFSAERTGGSVSTLTIQRTQQEDSAVYLCASSPAWTQYFGPGTRLLVL.

The gene calls are TRBV5-1 and TRBJ1-1, with unresolved D. Trimming pared 1 base from V and 1 base from J, leaving 11 bases between. Germline lookup yields CDR1 SGHRS and CDR2 YFSETQ. CDR3 length: 15 amino acids. CDR3 amino acids: CASSLMSGGNTEAFF. CDR3 nucleotide sequence: TGCGCCAGCAGCTTGATGTCAGGTGGGAACACTGAAGCTTTCTTT.

The sample holds one count of this clone. In DNA, the CDR3 is TGTGCCAGCAGCCCTGGGACCGATAATAATGAAAAACTGTTTTTT. Amino acids: CASSPGTDNNEKLFF. The chain uses TRBV7-9 and TRBJ1-4, with a tentative D call TRBD1 (5 bases). V lost 5 bases and J lost 4, with 14 bases in between. This CDR3 spans 15 amino acids. The germline CDR1 and CDR2 sequences are SEHNR and FQNEAQ (reference sequence). Full variable domain (missing parts from reference TRBV7-9 and TRBJ1-4): DTGVSQNPRHKITKRGQNVTFRCDPISEHNRLYWYRQTLGQGPEFLTYFQNEAQLEKSRLLSDRFSAERPKGSFSTLEIQRTEQGDSAMYLCASSPGTDNNEKLFFGSGTQLSVL.

The CDR3 nucleotides are TGTGCCAGCAGCTTGGCTTTCCGGGGGCGGTATTTT. This encodes CASSLAFRGRYF. The rearrangement links TRBV5-5 to TRBJ2-3; D may be TRBD1 or TRBD2 (6 bases each). Trimming stripped 0 bases from V and 14 bases from J, with 13 bases between. The CDR3 has 12 residues. The germline V gene has CDR1 SGHKS and CDR2 YYEKEE (reference sequence). Filled out from reference TRBV5-5 and TRBJ2-3, the complete variable domain reads DAGVTQSPTHLIKTRGQQVTLRCSPISGHKSVSWYQQVLGQGPQFIFQYYEKEERGRGNFPDRFSARQFPNYSSELNVNALLLGDSALYLCASSLAFRGRYFGPGTRLTVL.

In this sample, this clone is medium-sized (0.01 to 0.1%). The V gene is TRBV15, the J gene TRBJ1-6; D is uncertain. In germline, CDR1 is LNHNV, CDR2 YYDKDF (reference sequence). The CDR3 totals 17 residues. V lost 0 bases to trimming and J lost 10 bases, with 19 bases between them. The DNA for the CDR3 is TGTGCCACCAGCAGAGATCCACGACTCGAGGTACACTCACCCCTCCACTTT. It translates to CATSRDPRLEVHSPLHF.

This clone rates as medium-sized. The CDR3 DNA is TGTGCCAGCAGCCAATTATATGATAGCAATCAGCCCCAGCATTTT. The encoded protein is CASSQLYDSNQPQHF. This chain joins TRBV4-2 and TRBJ1-5; D unresolved. CDR3 length: 15 amino acids. From germline, CDR1 is LGHNA and CDR2 YNFKEQ. V was pared by 2 bases and J by 0 bases, with 8 bases between.

This rearrangement joins TRBV7-9 to TRBJ1-3, with TRBD1 identical over 7 bases. CDR3 length equals 18 residues. V gave up 4 bases and J gave up 1 base; unmatched junction bases: 13. The germline V gene encodes CDR1 SEHNR and CDR2 FQNEAQ (reference sequence). CDR3: CASSSNLGQATSGNTIYF. The CDR3 bases are TGTGCCAGCAGCTCGAATCTCGGACAGGCAACTTCTGGAAACACCATATATTTT.